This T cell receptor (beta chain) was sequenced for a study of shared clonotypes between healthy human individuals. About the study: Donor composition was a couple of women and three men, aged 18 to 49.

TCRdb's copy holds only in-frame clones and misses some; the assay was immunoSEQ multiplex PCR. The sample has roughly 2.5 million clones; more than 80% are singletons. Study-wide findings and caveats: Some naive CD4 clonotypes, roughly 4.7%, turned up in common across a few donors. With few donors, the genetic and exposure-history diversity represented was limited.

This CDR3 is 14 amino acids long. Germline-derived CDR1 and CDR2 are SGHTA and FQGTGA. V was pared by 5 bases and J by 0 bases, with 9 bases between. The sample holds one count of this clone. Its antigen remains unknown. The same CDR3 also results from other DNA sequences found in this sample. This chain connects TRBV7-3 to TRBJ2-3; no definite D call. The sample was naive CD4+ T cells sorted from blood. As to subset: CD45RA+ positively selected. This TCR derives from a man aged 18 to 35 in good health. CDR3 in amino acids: CASSAGLSTDTQYF. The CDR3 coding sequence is TGTGCCAGCAGCGCCGGCCTAAGCACAGATACGCAGTATTTT.